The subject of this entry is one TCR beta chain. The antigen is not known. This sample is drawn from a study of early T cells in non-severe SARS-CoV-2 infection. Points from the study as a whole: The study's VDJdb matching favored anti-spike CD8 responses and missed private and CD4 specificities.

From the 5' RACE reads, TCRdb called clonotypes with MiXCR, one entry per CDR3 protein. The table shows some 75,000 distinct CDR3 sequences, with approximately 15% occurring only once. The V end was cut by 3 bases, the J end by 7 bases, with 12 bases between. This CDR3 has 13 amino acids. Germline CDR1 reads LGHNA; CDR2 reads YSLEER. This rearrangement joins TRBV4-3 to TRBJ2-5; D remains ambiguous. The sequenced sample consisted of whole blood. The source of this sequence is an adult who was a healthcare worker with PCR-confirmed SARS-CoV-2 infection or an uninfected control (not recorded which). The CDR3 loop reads CASSQEPLGTQYF. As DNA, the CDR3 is TGCGCCAGCAGCCAGGAACCCCTCGGGACCCAGTACTTC.